The 27 T cell receptor beta chains listed next were all sequenced from one sample in a study of cytomegalovirus exposure and HLA in healthy donors. PCR was performed using 60 Vbeta and 13 Jbeta primers. Profiling relied on immunoSEQ multiplex PCR, and the TCRdb table lists in-frame clones only, not all of them. The sample consists of about 130,000 clones, roughly 77% of them appearing once. What was sequenced was PBMCs. The receptors were sampled from a man aged 30 to 45 in good health and CMV-seronegative.

The chain couples TRBV6-5 to TRBJ1-1; D remains ambiguous. This CDR3 region has 11 residues. CDR1 is MNHEY, CDR2 SVGAGI, per germline. V lost 7 bases and J 1 base, leaving 4 bases between the germline ends. The CDR3 DNA reads TGTGCCAGCACTAAGAACACTGAAGCTTTCTTT. Its protein is CASTKNTEAFF.

CDR3 DNA: TGCGCCAGCAGCCGAAGTGGGACAGGGCTAGCGCGGGAGCAGTACTTC. It codes for CASSRSGTGLAREQYF. This sequence joins TRBV4-1 and TRBJ2-7; 9 positions agree with TRBD1. CDR3 size: 16 residues. J gave up 7 bases and V 4 bases, and 14 bases lay outside the gene matches. CDR1 MGHRA and CDR2 YSYEKL come from the germline V gene.

This chain connects TRBV7-2 to TRBJ2-1; 8 bases map to TRBD1. After removal of 5 bases from V and 2 bases from J, the junction contained 5 bases not matched to a gene. From germline, CDR1 is SGHTA and CDR2 FQGNSA. The CDR3 length is 15 residues. The CDR3 DNA reads TGTGCCAGCAGCGGTTGGACAGGGACCTACAATGAGCAGTTCTTC. The encoded protein is CASSGWTGTYNEQFF.

The CDR3 region has the DNA TGTGCCAGTAGTATGGTCGGGACAGGGGCTTTTGATTCACCCCTCCACTTT. This encodes CASSMVGTGAFDSPLHF. The J gene is TRBJ1-6, the V gene TRBV19, with 10 bases aligning to TRBD1. V lost 3 bases to trimming and J lost 8 bases; unmatched junction nucleotides: 10. Germline V lookup: CDR1 LNHDA, CDR2 SQIVND (reference sequence). The CDR3 is made up of 17 amino acids.

V and J are TRBV19 and TRBJ2-6, with a tentative D call TRBD1 (6 bases). V lost 4 bases and J lost 0, with 10 bases in between. The CDR3 consists of 16 residues. The germline CDR1 and CDR2 sequences are LNHDA and SQIVND (reference sequence). CDR3 bases: TGTGCCAGTAGTACGGACAGCAGCTCTGGGGCCAACGTCCTGACTTTC. It encodes CASSTDSSSGANVLTF.

This clone was recorded only once. The CDR3, as DNA: TGTGCCAGCAGCCCCCGAAGTTGGGGACAGGGCTCCTACGAGCAGTACTTC. It specifies CASSPRSWGQGSYEQYF. The gene calls are TRBV7-2 and TRBJ2-7; 9 bases map to TRBD1. The CDR3 covers 17 residues. Unmatched junction bases numbered 11, after V lost 5 bases and J lost 0 bases. Germline loops: CDR1 SGHTA, CDR2 FQGNSA.

This clone has just a few counts. The chain uses TRBV4-3 and TRBJ1-1; TRBD1 aligns across 10 bases. J was trimmed by 7 bases and V by 5 bases; bases with no gene match: 4. The CDR3 extends over 13 amino acids. Germline V CDR1 and CDR2: LGHNA, YSLEER. CDR3 coding DNA: TGCGCCAGCAGCGTGGGACAGGGGCTTGAAGCTTTCTTT. Amino acid sequence: CASSVGQGLEAFF.

The rearrangement uses TRBV5-6 and TRBJ2-1; D is possibly TRBD1 (6 bases). Germline CDR1 SGHDT, CDR2 YYEEEE. V was pared by 3 bases and J by 7 bases, with 11 bases between. This CDR3 spans 13 amino acids. CDR3 region: CASSWFTGNEQFF. Here the CDR3 DNA reads TGTGCCAGCAGCTGGTTTACAGGGAATGAGCAGTTCTTC.

This clone has just a few counts. The chain is built from TRBV29-1 and TRBJ2-5; 7 bases line up with TRBD1. Germline CDR1 reads SQVTM; CDR2 reads ANQGSEA. The junction had 15 bases not matched to a gene; V was cut back by 7 bases and J by 4 bases. This CDR3 contains 15 residues. The CDR3 coding sequence is TGCAGCGCCGACTTCCGGACAGGCGATGGAGAGACCCAGTACTTC. Translation gives CSADFRTGDGETQYF.

DNA of the CDR3: TGCGCCAGCAGTGACCAAAGGGCGGTAGCGGAGCAGTTCTTC. Encoded protein: CASSDQRAVAEQFF. This sequence joins TRBV10-2 and TRBJ2-1, with D possibly TRBD2 on 5 matching bases. Deletions cut 3 bases from V and 10 bases from J, with 16 bases between. The V gene's germline CDR1 is WSHSY and CDR2 SAAADI. The CDR3 is 14 residues long.

This chain uses TRBV5-6 with TRBJ1-1; D is uncertain. There are 14 residues in the CDR3. V was cut by 4 bases and J by 4 bases, with 14 bases left in between. Germline V lookup: CDR1 SGHDT, CDR2 YYEEEE. The CDR3 DNA reads TGTGCCAGCAGCGGAGAAAGGGAGCCCACTGAAGCTTTCTTT. Translation gives CASSGEREPTEAFF. Full variable domain (rest looked up from reference TRBV5-6 and TRBJ1-1): DAGVTQSPTHLIKTRGQQVTLRCSPKSGHDTVSWYQQALGQGPQFIFQYYEEEERQRGNFPDRFSGHQFPNYSSELNVNALLLGDSALYLCASSGEREPTEAFFGQGTRLTVV.

This clone was seen only a few times. This chain links TRBV27 with TRBJ2-3; 8 nucleotides match TRBD2. Germline V gives CDR1 MNHEY, CDR2 SMNVEV (reference sequence). The CDR3 totals 16 residues. Trimming took 5 bases from V and 2 from J; bases not matched to a gene: 9. CDR3 protein: CASSTGGPGNTDTQYF. CDR3 bases: TGTGCCAGCAGTACGGGAGGGCCAGGCAACACAGATACGCAGTATTTT.

The V call is TRBV2, the J call TRBJ2-1, with 8 bases identical to TRBD1. The CDR3 has 14 amino acids. Germline trimming cut 7 bases from V and 4 bases from J; bases unmatched to any gene: 6. CDR1 is SNHLY, CDR2 FYNNEI, per germline. The CDR3 DNA follows: TGTGCCAGCATTCGCCGGGACAGGTACAATGAGCAGTTCTTC. Translated, it gives CASIRRDRYNEQFF.

V is TRBV6-4 and J is TRBJ1-1; the D gene is possibly TRBD1 (5 bases). Trimming removed 6 bases at V and 6 bases at J, with 20 bases between. In germline, CDR1 is MRHNA, CDR2 SNTAGT. The CDR3 is 15 amino acids. The chain's CDR3 is CASSQFPGMGSEAFF. As DNA, the CDR3 is TGTGCCAGCAGCCAGTTCCCAGGGATGGGCTCTGAAGCTTTCTTT.

The chain links TRBV5-1 to TRBJ1-1; D call uncertain. With 2 bases removed from V and 6 bases from J, the gap between germline ends came to 14 bases. The CDR3 totals 14 residues. Germline CDR1 reads SGHRS; CDR2 reads YFSETQ. The chain's CDR3 is CASSFGTAFSEAFF. CDR3 sequence (DNA): TGCGCCAGCAGCTTCGGCACAGCTTTTTCTGAAGCTTTCTTT.

The V call is TRBV15, the J call TRBJ1-2, with a tentative D call TRBD1 (5 bases). CDR1 is LNHNV, CDR2 YYDKDF, per germline (reference sequence). V was trimmed by 0 bases and J by 4 bases, leaving 18 bases between them. The CDR3 extends over 17 amino acids. The CDR3 bases are TGTGCCACCAGCAGAGAGGGACGGGGGGTGTCCTTCTATGGCTACACCTTC. Protein: CATSREGRGVSFYGYTF.

The chain combines TRBV6-1 with TRBJ2-7, with 15 bases identical to TRBD2. The CDR3 length is 15 residues. Germline CDR1 MNHNS, CDR2 SASEGT. With V trimmed by 7 bases and J by 1 base, 2 bases remained unmatched. The CDR3 here is CASTGLAGGSYEQYF. DNA of the CDR3: TGTGCCAGCACCGGACTAGCGGGAGGGTCCTACGAGCAGTACTTC.

The rearrangement links TRBV6-1 to TRBJ2-7; D gene ambiguous. Germline CDR1 MNHNS, CDR2 SASEGT. The CDR3 is made up of 14 amino acids. Trimming took off 1 base at V and 0 bases at J, with 7 bases between the two ends. CDR3 sequence (DNA): TGTGCCAGCAGTGAAGTCAGAAGCTCCTACGAGCAGTACTTC. The encoded protein is CASSEVRSSYEQYF.

A remark on this clone: One end of the junction does not line up with germline, which may come from a read error. CDR3 loop: CSAAGQGVILF. The CDR3 region has the DNA TGCAGTGCGGCCGGACAGGGCGTAATACTCTTT. The chain carries TRBV20-1 and TRBJ1-1; 8 bases fit TRBD1. Germline assignment: CDR1 DFQATT and CDR2 SNEGSKA (reference sequence). The CDR3 extends over 11 amino acids.

The V gene is TRBV2, the J gene TRBJ1-5; TRBD1 matches 8 bases. This CDR3 is built from 15 residues. The J segment lost 6 bases and the V segment lost 6 bases, leaving 10 bases of the junction unmatched. Germline V gene lookup returns CDR1 SNHLY and CDR2 FYNNEI. The CDR3 loop is CASRWDRIRSQPQHF. CDR3 DNA sequence: TGTGCCAGCAGATGGGACAGGATCCGAAGTCAGCCCCAGCATTTT.

The chain combines TRBV2 with TRBJ2-3; no clear D gene. The CDR3 spans 13 residues. V lost 5 bases and J 4 bases, leaving 10 bases between the germline ends. The germline CDR1 and CDR2 sequences are SNHLY and FYNNEI. Here the CDR3 reads CASSPEQADTQYF. The CDR3, as DNA: TGTGCCAGCAGTCCTGAGCAGGCAGATACGCAGTATTTT.

This clone was observed a few times. The chain joins TRBV7-9 to TRBJ2-7, with unresolved D. The ends were cut back, 4 bases at V and 4 bases at J, with 8 bases in the middle. The CDR3 is 12 residues long. Germline V gene data show CDR1 as SEHNR and CDR2 as FQNEAQ (reference sequence). CDR3 DNA sequence: TGTGCCAGCAGCTCAGCCGGGTACGAGCAGTACTTC. Translation gives CASSSAGYEQYF.

The chain has TRBV28 and TRBJ2-3; D is perhaps TRBD2 (6 bases). V was cut by 5 bases and J by 6 bases, with 24 bases left in between. From germline, CDR1 is MDHEN and CDR2 SYDVKM. The CDR3 length is 17 residues. For the CDR3, the DNA is TGTGCCAGCAGTGGGACGGGAGTGAAGAGGAGGCGGGATACGCAGTATTTT. Protein product: CASSGTGVKRRRDTQYF.

The J gene is TRBJ1-5, the V gene TRBV7-2; 9 bases match TRBD1. The V gene end was trimmed by 3 bases and the J gene end by 7 bases; junction bases not matched to a gene: 7. Germline-derived CDR1 and CDR2 are SGHTA and FQGNSA. The CDR3 has 15 residues. In DNA, the CDR3 is TGTGCCAGCAGCTTGAGGACAGGGGCTGGACAGCCCCAGCATTTT. Translated, it gives CASSLRTGAGQPQHF.

The chain employs TRBV13 and TRBJ2-7; D possibly corresponds to TRBD1 (6 bases). V was trimmed by 2 bases and J by 6 bases, leaving 14 bases between them. CDR3 length: 14 residues. The germline gives CDR1 PRHDT, CDR2 FYEKMQ (reference sequence). Here the CDR3 reads CASSLWGLGREQYF. CDR3 nucleotides: TGTGCCAGCAGCTTATGGGGGCTAGGGCGCGAGCAGTACTTC.

The CDR3 loop is CASSRGNSPLHF. DNA for the CDR3: TGTGCCAGCAGCCGGGGGAATTCACCCCTCCACTTT. V usage is TRBV11-3 and J usage is TRBJ1-6; tentative D call: TRBD1 (5 bases). Trimming took 5 bases from V and 7 from J, leaving 6 bases between them. This CDR3 is built from 12 residues. Germline lookup yields CDR1 SGHNT and CDR2 YENEEA. The full variable domain, its missing parts supplied by reference TRBV11-3 and TRBJ1-6, is EAGVVQSPRYKIIEKKQPVAFWCNPISGHNTLYWYLQNLGQGPELLIRYENEEAVDDSQLPKDRFSAERLKGVDSTLKIQPAELGDSAVYLCASSRGNSPLHFGNGTRLTVT.

The V gene is TRBV28, the J gene TRBJ2-3; perhaps TRBD2 as D (6 bases). The CDR3 runs to 18 residues. Germline V gene sequence: CDR1 MDHEN, CDR2 SYDVKM. The V end was cut by 5 bases, the J end by 5 bases, with 26 bases between. The CDR3 spells CASSNHRLAGPSRDTQYF. The CDR3 DNA is TGTGCCAGCAGTAACCATCGTCTCGCGGGACCGTCGAGAGATACGCAGTATTTT. The full variable domain, completed using reference TRBV28 and TRBJ2-3, is DVKVTQSSRYLVKRTGEKVFLECVQDMDHENMFWYRQDPGLGLRLIYFSYDVKMKEKGDIPEGYSVSREKKERFSLILESASTNQTSMYLCASSNHRLAGPSRDTQYFGPGTRLTVL.